A selection of T cell receptor beta chains follows, all from one sample in a study of T-cell reconstitution after alpha-beta-depleted transplantation in children. Each CDR3 protein is one row after TCRdb ran MiXCR on the PCR reads. The sample yields over 300,000 distinct CDR3 sequences, about 9.3% seen once. Here the sequenced sample was PBMCs from the stem cell graft donor, taken from the stem cell graft. The receptors here all came from a human donor who donated a stem cell graft to a child with acute lymphoblastic leukemia. Each CDR3 is given with its conserved first and last residue. The D gene is left open where the match is weak. Not all rows give a size; the values are once, few, many and, for expanded clones, a class.

TRBD2	TRBV6-5	TRBJ2-7	.	CASSYTLAGVNEQYF	TGTGCCAGCAGTTACACCCTAGCGGGAGTGAACGAGCAGTACTTC
.	TRBV5-1	TRBJ2-2	.	CASSLAGPNGELFF	TGCGCCAGCAGCTTGGCGGGGCCGAACGGGGAGCTGTTTTTT
.	TRBV7-9	TRBJ2-1	once	CASSFHSNLNEQFF	TGTGCCAGCAGCTTCCACTCAAACCTCAATGAGCAGTTCTTC
.	TRBV4-1	TRBJ2-3	few	CASSHELSDTQYF	TGCGCCAGCAGCCACGAGCTCTCAGATACGCAGTATTTT
.	TRBV29-1	TRBJ2-3	few	CSVSAGFTDTQYF	TGCAGCGTCAGCGCAGGATTCACAGATACGCAGTATTTT
.	TRBV7-8	TRBJ1-6	few	CASSLARNSPLHF	TGTGCCAGCAGCTTAGCTCGCAATTCACCCCTCCACTTT
.	TRBV5-6	TRBJ2-1	few	CASSLVPRGSSYNEQFF	TGTGCCAGCAGCTTGGTCCCGCGGGGCAGCTCCTACAATGAGCAGTTCTTC
TRBD1	TRBV12-3/TRBV12-4	TRBJ2-3	.	CATLWAQGAGDTQYF	TGTGCCACCCTCTGGGCACAGGGGGCCGGGGATACGCAGTATTTT
.	TRBV7-2	TRBJ2-2	few	CASSLDGGANTGELFF	TGTGCCAGCAGCTTAGACGGGGGCGCGAACACCGGGGAGCTGTTTTTT
.	TRBV4-1	TRBJ2-1	few	CASSRADNEQFF	TGCGCCAGCAGCCGGGCGGACAATGAGCAGTTCTTC
TRBD1	TRBV20-1	TRBJ2-7	few	CSAERTGSSYEQYF	TGCAGTGCTGAAAGGACAGGGTCATCCTACGAGCAGTACTTC
.	TRBV10-3	TRBJ2-1	.	CAISEFMDEQFF	TGTGCCATCAGTGAGTTCATGGATGAGCAGTTCTTC
TRBD1	TRBV12-3/TRBV12-4	TRBJ1-2	.	CASSSRTGHYGYTF	TGTGCCAGCAGTTCTCGGACAGGCCACTATGGCTACACCTTC
.	TRBV29-1	TRBJ1-1	.	CSVAPGGPVTEAFF	TGCAGCGTTGCGCCAGGAGGGCCGGTCACTGAAGCTTTCTTT
.	TRBV7-2	TRBJ2-7	few	CASSLAIAGGYEQYF	TGTGCCAGCAGCTTAGCGATTGCGGGTGGCTACGAGCAGTACTTC
.	TRBV7-2	TRBJ1-1	.	CASSSQAYTEAFF	TGTGCCAGCAGCTCACAGGCTTACACTGAAGCTTTCTTT
.	TRBV6-5	TRBJ2-3	.	CASSYGGTTTNTQYF	TGTGCCAGCAGTTATGGTGGGACCACCACGAATACGCAGTATTTT
.	TRBV5-1	TRBJ1-2	few	CASSPRGDYGYTF	TGCGCCAGCAGCCCCCGAGGGGACTATGGCTACACCTTC
TRBD1	TRBV10-3	TRBJ2-7	few	CAISKRTGTGVTYEQYF	TGTGCCATCAGTAAGAGGACCGGGACAGGGGTCACCTACGAGCAGTACTTC
TRBD2	TRBV20-1	TRBJ2-7	many	CSARGDYLWEQYF	TGCAGTGCTAGAGGGGACTACCTGTGGGAGCAGTACTTC
.	TRBV7-9	TRBJ1-2	.	CASSPSGQGLYGYTF	TGTGCCAGCAGCCCCTCTGGGCAGGGACTCTATGGCTACACCTTC
TRBD2	TRBV7-2	TRBJ2-1	.	CASSLGPGSGNEQFF	TGTGCCAGCAGCTTAGGACCGGGTAGCGGGAATGAGCAGTTCTTC
TRBD1	TRBV28	TRBJ1-6	few	CASSSDRASPLHF	TGTGCCAGCAGTTCGGACAGGGCTTCACCCCTCCACTTT
.	TRBV4-1	TRBJ2-7	many	CASSYAIGNYEQYF	TGCGCCAGCAGCTACGCTATCGGCAACTACGAGCAGTACTTC
TRBD2	TRBV3-1	TRBJ2-1	few	CASSALLRDSGSFVEQFF	TGTGCCAGCAGCGCCCTCCTAAGAGATAGCGGGAGCTTTGTTGAGCAGTTCTTC
TRBD1	TRBV12-3/TRBV12-4	TRBJ2-2	many	CASRQMGQGLTGELFF	TGTGCCAGCAGGCAGATGGGACAGGGGCTCACCGGGGAGCTGTTTTTT
.	TRBV6-2/TRBV6-3	TRBJ2-7	few	CASSYSTWLIADYEQYF	TGTGCCAGCAGTTACTCGACCTGGTTGATAGCGGACTACGAGCAGTACTTC